These 23 T cell receptor beta chains were sequenced from one sample in a study of T-cell memory formation after mild COVID-19. TCRdb reanalysed the 5' RACE reads using MiXCR and keeps one entry per CDR3 protein. Of 450,000 or so distinct CDR3 sequences listed, about 23% were seen once; the top ten hold about an eighth. The specimen sequenced was PBMCs or a T cell subset sorted from them (not recorded which). The source is an adult woman who had mild COVID-19 (a few samples of this study predate the infection). Cell type and time point are not known.

The chain uses TRBV12-3 or TRBV12-4 and TRBJ2-4; D is undetermined. Trimming removed 5 bases at V and 1 base at J, with 12 bases between. CDR3 length: 15 residues. The CDR3 here is CASSQFEQAKNIQYF. The CDR3 region has the DNA TGTGCCAGCAGTCAATTCGAGCAGGCCAAAAACATTCAGTACTTC.

The chain employs TRBV5-1 and TRBJ1-2; 7 bases agree with TRBD1. The V gene's germline CDR1 is SGHRS and CDR2 YFSETQ. The CDR3 length is 14 residues. V gave up 4 bases and J gave up 4 bases; unmatched junction bases: 7. The CDR3 nucleotides read TGCGCCAGCAGCCCACAGGGGCAGGGCTATGGCTACACCTTC. Translated: CASSPQGQGYGYTF.

This clonotype was counted a few times. The CDR3 spells CASSPFRGADTQYF. For the CDR3, the DNA is TGTGCCAGCAGCCCGTTTCGGGGGGCAGATACGCAGTATTTT. The chain couples TRBV11-2 to TRBJ2-3; 7 bases agree with TRBD2. The length of the CDR3 is 14 residues. From germline, CDR1 is SGHAT and CDR2 FQNNGV. V dropped 5 bases and J dropped 4; count of bases not matched to a gene: 6.

This clonotype was detected a few times. CDR3 nucleotide sequence: TGCGCCAGCAGCTTGGACAGTCGAACCGGGGAGCTGTTTTTT. This translates into CASSLDSRTGELFF. The chain employs TRBV5-1 and TRBJ2-2, with unresolved D. Germline V gene sequence: CDR1 SGHRS, CDR2 YFSETQ. V shed 0 bases and J shed 5 bases, with 8 bases lying between them. The CDR3 runs 14 residues.

This clonotype was picked up a small number of times. The CDR3 region has the DNA TGTGCCAGCAGCCACGGGACTAGCGGGAACACAGATACGCAGTATTTT. Encoded protein: CASSHGTSGNTDTQYF. The rearrangement joins TRBV7-9 to TRBJ2-3, with 13 bases that match TRBD2. Germline lookup yields CDR1 SEHNR and CDR2 FQNEAQ (reference sequence). With 5 bases clipped from V and 2 bases from J, the junction kept 4 bases outside the gene matches. The CDR3 is made up of 16 amino acids. The full variable domain, with the rest looked up from reference TRBV7-9 and TRBJ2-3, is DTGVSQNPRHKITKRGQNVTFRCDPISEHNRLYWYRQTLGQGPEFLTYFQNEAQLEKSRLLSDRFSAERPKGSFSTLEIQRTEQGDSAMYLCASSHGTSGNTDTQYFGPGTRLTVL.

This clonotype was counted ten times or more. CDR3 in amino acids: CASSLDLAVSYNEQFF. Written as DNA, the CDR3 is TGCGCCAGCAGCTTGGATCTAGCGGTTTCCTACAATGAGCAGTTCTTC. The V and J genes are TRBV5-1 and TRBJ2-1, with 7 bases fitting TRBD2. The V gene end was trimmed by 0 bases and the J gene end by 1 base; junction bases not matched to a gene: 4. Germline CDR1 is SGHRS and CDR2 is YFSETQ. The CDR3 is made up of 16 amino acids.

This sequence joins TRBV4-3 and TRBJ2-5, with D uncertain. V lost 3 bases to trimming and J lost 5 bases, with 16 bases between them. The germline CDR1 and CDR2 sequences are LGHNA and YSLEER. The CDR3 length is 15 residues. The CDR3 sequence is CASSQHNGERETQYF. For the CDR3, the DNA is TGCGCCAGCAGCCAGCACAATGGCGAGAGGGAGACCCAGTACTTC.

This clonotype was counted a few times. The gene calls are TRBV9 and TRBJ2-1; 8 bases align to TRBD2. The junction had 3 bases not matched to a gene; V was cut back by 0 bases and J by 7 bases. CDR1 and CDR2 (germline): SGDLS, YYNGEE. The CDR3 contains 14 residues. The CDR3: CASSVAQRENEQFF. For the CDR3, the DNA is TGTGCCAGCAGCGTAGCCCAGCGGGAGAATGAGCAGTTCTTC.

The chain has TRBV24-1 and TRBJ2-6, with 7 positions matching TRBD1. The CDR3 is 15 residues long. CDR1 and CDR2 from the germline V gene are KGHDR and SFDVKD. J lost 3 bases, V lost 10 bases, and 8 bases had no gene match. CDR3 coding DNA: TGTGCCACTTTGGGACAGAATAATGGGGCCAACGTCCTGACTTTC. It codes for CATLGQNNGANVLTF.

This clonotype appeared a few times. V is TRBV12-3 or TRBV12-4 and J is TRBJ2-5; 9 bases map to TRBD1. This CDR3 has 16 residues. Trimming at V came to 1 base and at J to 5 bases, leaving 8 bases not matched to a gene. The DNA for the CDR3 is TGTGCCAGCAGTTTAGGATGGACAGGGGCCGGGGAGACCCAGTACTTC. The encoded protein is CASSLGWTGAGETQYF.

The chain links TRBV10-3 to TRBJ2-6; the D gene could be TRBD1 or TRBD2 (6 bases each). CDR3 length equals 19 residues. Germline V gene data show CDR1 as ENHRY and CDR2 as SYGVKD. V was pared by 4 bases and J by 4 bases, with 23 bases between. The CDR3 region is CAISVDPRPRGTGANVLTF. The CDR3 DNA sequence: TGTGCCATCAGTGTCGACCCTCGCCCCCGCGGGACAGGGGCCAACGTCCTGACTTTC.

This chain uses TRBV29-1 with TRBJ2-7, with D perhaps TRBD1 or TRBD2 (5 bases each). Trimming removed 7 bases at V and 6 bases at J, with 10 bases between. This CDR3 contains 10 residues. Germline CDR1 is SQVTM and CDR2 is ANQGSEA. The CDR3 here is CSALGVEQYF. The CDR3 DNA reads as TGCAGCGCCTTGGGGGTCGAGCAGTACTTC.

This clonotype appeared a single time. The chain employs TRBV7-2 and TRBJ2-5; D perhaps matches TRBD2 (6 bases). Trimming cost V 5 bases and J 2 bases, with 15 bases left between them. Germline V CDR1 and CDR2: SGHTA, FQGNSA. The CDR3 totals 15 residues. The CDR3 reads CASSLRAGWQETQYF. DNA for the CDR3: TGTGCCAGCAGCCTTCGGGCGGGATGGCAAGAGACCCAGTACTTC.

The V call is TRBV3-1, the J call TRBJ1-1, with D tentatively TRBD1 (5 bases). V lost 4 bases, J lost 0 bases, and 18 bases lay in between. In germline, CDR1 is LGHDT, CDR2 YNNKEL (reference sequence). This CDR3 spans 17 amino acids. This CDR3 reads CASSPRGGTLMNTEAFF. The CDR3 nucleotides read TGTGCCAGCAGCCCCCGGGGAGGGACCCTTATGAACACTGAAGCTTTCTTT.

The rearrangement uses TRBV4-3 and TRBJ2-7; 11 nucleotides line up with TRBD2. Germline trimming cut 1 base from V and 6 bases from J; bases unmatched to any gene: 5. This CDR3 spans 15 amino acids. The germline V gene has CDR1 LGHNA and CDR2 YSLEER. The DNA of the CDR3 is TGCGCCAGCAGCCAAGGCCTAGCGGGAGGATTCGAGCAGTACTTC. This gives the protein CASSQGLAGGFEQYF.

In its sample, this clonotype was seen a few times. V and J are TRBV2 and TRBJ2-2, with TRBD2 identical over 10 bases. CDR1 and CDR2 (germline): SNHLY, FYNNEI. The CDR3 loop spans 16 amino acids. V shed 8 bases, J shed 6 bases, and the junction held 12 bases outside the gene matches. The CDR3 spells CASSTGAGGVAGELFF. CDR3 DNA: TGTGCCAGCTCGACGGGAGCGGGAGGGGTTGCCGGGGAGCTGTTTTTT.

This clonotype was counted between two and nine times. CDR3 region: CASNWTVENNEQFF. DNA for the CDR3: TGTGCCAGCAACTGGACAGTTGAGAACAATGAGCAGTTCTTC. This rearrangement joins TRBV5-5 to TRBJ2-1; tentative D call: TRBD1 (6 bases). The CDR3 consists of 14 residues. Germline loops: CDR1 SGHKS, CDR2 YYEKEE (reference sequence). Deletions cut 6 bases from V and 5 bases from J, with 15 bases between.

This clonotype has a handful of counts. This rearrangement joins TRBV29-1 to TRBJ2-1, with TRBD2 identical over 7 bases. CDR3 length equals 14 residues. Germline V gene lookup returns CDR1 SQVTM and CDR2 ANQGSEA. V lost 7 bases, J lost 0 bases, and 6 bases stayed unmatched. CDR3 DNA: TGCAGCGATCATACTAGCGACTCCTACAATGAGCAGTTCTTC. It codes for CSDHTSDSYNEQFF.

The chain combines TRBV5-1 with TRBJ1-2; TRBD1 aligns across 9 bases. This CDR3 contains 15 residues. In germline, CDR1 is SGHRS, CDR2 YFSETQ. V trimming: 0 bases; J trimming: 4 bases; junction bases outside the gene matches: 4. The DNA of the CDR3 is TGCGCCAGCAGCTTGGGGACAGGGGCACTCTATGGCTACACCTTC. Its translation: CASSLGTGALYGYTF.

V gene TRBV9 combines with J gene TRBJ2-7; D is possibly TRBD2 (7 bases). The germline V gene encodes CDR1 SGDLS and CDR2 YYNGEE. The CDR3 loop spans 15 amino acids. Trimming took 8 bases from V and 0 from J, leaving 18 bases between them. The CDR3 protein is CASPRRGGFSYEQYF. The CDR3 DNA reads TGTGCCAGTCCCCGAAGGGGGGGATTCTCCTACGAGCAGTACTTC. Full variable domain (outside the CDR3, taken from reference TRBV9 and TRBJ2-7): DSGVTQTPKHLITATGQRVTLRCSPRSGDLSVYWYQQSLDQGLQFLIQYYNGEERAKGNILERFSAQQFPDLHSELNLSSLELGDSALYFCASPRRGGFSYEQYFGPGTRLTVT.

The rearrangement links TRBV15 to TRBJ2-6; TRBD1 is a possible D gene (5 bases). V lost 2 bases to trimming and J lost 0 bases, with 8 bases between them. This CDR3 spans 16 amino acids. Germline-derived CDR1 and CDR2 are LNHNV and YYDKDF (reference sequence). The CDR3 region has the DNA TGTGCCACCAGCAGAAACAGGTTCTCTGGGGCCAACGTCCTGACTTTC. Protein sequence: CATSRNRFSGANVLTF.

This clonotype was seen at least ten times. CDR3 sequence: CASSYSTGNTEAFF. The CDR3 DNA reads as TGTGCCAGCAGCTACAGTACAGGGAACACTGAAGCTTTCTTT. This chain joins TRBV6-5 and TRBJ1-1, with TRBD1 as a possible D gene (5 bases). The CDR3 extends over 14 amino acids. Germline CDR1 is MNHEY and CDR2 is SVGAGI. Trimming pared 6 bases from V and 1 base from J, leaving 12 bases between.

The chain joins TRBV18 to TRBJ2-7; D possibly corresponds to TRBD2 (5 bases). The germline V gene has CDR1 KGHSH and CDR2 LQKENI. This CDR3 contains 12 residues. V lost 4 bases and J lost 6, with 10 bases in between. The CDR3 sequence: CASSHRRSEQYF. CDR3 in DNA: TGTGCCAGCTCACATAGGAGGTCCGAGCAGTACTTC.